This is a list of T cell receptor beta chains from one sample in a study of radiotherapy plus CTLA-4 blockade in lung cancer. Assay: immunoSEQ multiplex PCR; the TCRdb copy retains only in-frame clones and omits some. The table includes tens of thousands of clones, 70% to 85% detected once. Sequencing used peripheral blood, obtained from a patient treated with radiotherapy plus ipilimumab. The source is a human donor with non-small cell lung cancer who had a partial response to radiotherapy plus ipilimumab. Both conserved end residues are part of each CDR3. The D gene is left open where the match is weak. Some rows mark clone size as missing; the rest say once, few, many or name a class of expanded clone.

d_call	v_call	clone_size	j_call	cdr3_nt	cdr3_aa
NA	TRBV4-2	NA	TRBJ2-2	TGTGCCAGCAGAGGAGAGGCGGGGAACACCGGGGAGCTGTTTTTT	CASRGEAGNTGELFF
NA	TRBV19	NA	TRBJ1-1	TGTGCCAGTAGTATATCGAGGCAGCCGAACACTGAAGCTTTCTTT	CASSISRQPNTEAFF
NA	TRBV19	NA	TRBJ1-3	TGTGCCAGTAGTTCCGGGACACTCGGAAACACCATATATTTT	CASSSGTLGNTIYF
TRBD1	TRBV19	NA	TRBJ2-7	TGTGCCAGTAGACCGCGGGGACAGGGAACCTACGAGCAGTACTTC	CASRPRGQGTYEQYF
NA	TRBV6-1	NA	TRBJ2-2	TGTGCCAGCAGTGAACAACTTGCGAACACCGGGGAGCTGTTTTTT	CASSEQLANTGELFF
TRBD2	TRBV5-4	NA	TRBJ2-3	TGTGCCAGCAGCTTGGAGCGGGACCGGACAGATACGCAGTATTTT	CASSLERDRTDTQYF
TRBD1	TRBV7-9	few	TRBJ2-7	TGTGCCAGCAGCCCAGGGACAGGGGCCCTCGACGAGCAGTACTTC	CASSPGTGALDEQYF
NA	TRBV19	NA	TRBJ1-2	TGTGCCAGTAGCCCAACTGGTTTTACTGGCTACACCTTC	CASSPTGFTGYTF
TRBD1	TRBV13	NA	TRBJ2-7	TGTGCCAGCAGCTCTGGGGACAGTGGGGCCGAGCAGTACTTC	CASSSGDSGAEQYF
NA	TRBV6-1	NA	TRBJ2-5	TGTGCCAGCAGGGGCTTAGGCCAAGAGACCCAGTACTTC	CASRGLGQETQYF
NA	TRBV5-6	NA	TRBJ1-6	TGTGCCAGCAGCTTGGCCGGGTCCGATTCACCCCTCCACTTT	CASSLAGSDSPLHF
TRBD2	TRBV5-1	few	TRBJ2-7	TGCGCCAGCAGCTCTGGACTAGCGTTCTCCTACGAGCAGTACTTC	CASSSGLAFSYEQYF
NA	TRBV13	NA	TRBJ1-1	TGTGCCAGCAGCTTAGGTACTCGGGGCACTGAAGCTTTCTTT	CASSLGTRGTEAFF
NA	TRBV13	NA	TRBJ2-1	TGTGCCAGCAGCGCAACCCGTAGCGGAGGCTCCTACAATGAGCAGTTCTTC	CASSATRSGGSYNEQFF
NA	TRBV9	NA	TRBJ1-5	TGTGCCAGCAGCGTAGATCAGGGCGGTCGGCCCCAGCATTTT	CASSVDQGGRPQHF
NA	TRBV10-3	NA	TRBJ1-2	TGTGCCATCAGTGAGTCGTCCGGGAACTATGGCTACACCTTC	CAISESSGNYGYTF
NA	TRBV4-2	NA	TRBJ1-6	TGTGCCAGCAGCCCGGACATGCCGAATTCACCCCTCCACTTT	CASSPDMPNSPLHF
NA	TRBV5-6	NA	TRBJ2-2	TGTGCCAGCAGCTTGGGGGTCGGGAGCACCGGGGAGCTGTTTTTT	CASSLGVGSTGELFF
TRBD1	TRBV5-4	NA	TRBJ2-7	TGTGCCAGCAGCCCGGCCTTAGGGACAGCTTCGTACGAGCAGTACTTC	CASSPALGTASYEQYF
TRBD2	TRBV25-1	NA	TRBJ2-1	TGTGCCAGCAGTGAACTAGCGGGCTCTACCTACAATGAGCAGTTCTTC	CASSELAGSTYNEQFF
NA	TRBV6-6	NA	TRBJ1-1	TGTGCCAGTCGAGGGGGGGGGATGAACACTGAAGCTTTCTTT	CASRGGGMNTEAFF
NA	TRBV5-1	few	TRBJ2-3	TGCGCCAGCAACCCAGGGGGGACAGATACGCAGTATTTT	CASNPGGTDTQYF
NA	TRBV19	NA	TRBJ2-5	TGTGCCAGTCGACGGGGGATACAAGAGACCCAGTACTTC	CASRRGIQETQYF
NA	TRBV13	NA	TRBJ2-7	TGTGCCAGCAGGGGAGAGAGCTCCTACGAGCAGTACTTC	CASRGESSYEQYF
NA	TRBV21-1	once	TRBJ2-2	TGTGCCAGCAGCAAAGACAGGGGACCGAACACCGGGGAGCTGTTTTTT	CASSKDRGPNTGELFF
TRBD1	TRBV19	NA	TRBJ1-4	TGTGCCAGTAGTTGGGGGACAGCTGGGGGTGAAAAACTGTTTTTT	CASSWGTAGGEKLFF
NA	TRBV28	NA	TRBJ1-2	TGTGCCAGCAGTCTTGTTGCCACCGGGCAGGGTCGTGAAGGCTACACCTTC	CASSLVATGQGREGYTF
TRBD1	TRBV5-4	NA	TRBJ2-1	TGTGCCAGCAGCTTAGGGACAGGGTCACACAATGAGCAGTTCTTC	CASSLGTGSHNEQFF
TRBD1	TRBV7-9	NA	TRBJ1-6	TGTGCCAGCAGCCCTCGGACAGGGGGGGGGAATTCACCCCTCCACTTT	CASSPRTGGGNSPLHF
NA	TRBV5-6	NA	TRBJ1-1	TGTGCCAGCAGCTTGGGTATGGGCCCCACTGAAGCTTTCTTT	CASSLGMGPTEAFF
TRBD1	TRBV7-8	NA	TRBJ2-5	TGTGCCAGCAGCCCCGAGACAGGGGCCCAGGAGACCCAGTACTTC	CASSPETGAQETQYF
TRBD1	TRBV29-1	NA	TRBJ2-3	TGCAGCGCTGATTTTGTCAGACAGGGAAAGTTATTAGGCACAGATACGCAGTATTTT	CSADFVRQGKLLGTDTQYF
NA	TRBV9	NA	TRBJ2-1	TGTGCCAGCAGCGTACTCGCGGGTCGAACCTACAATGAGCAGTTCTTC	CASSVLAGRTYNEQFF
TRBD2	TRBV9	once	TRBJ2-1	TGTGCCAGCAGCGCGGGCCCCGGGACTAGCTCCTACAATGAGCAGTTCTTC	CASSAGPGTSSYNEQFF
NA	TRBV6-5	NA	TRBJ2-7	TGTGCCAGCAGTTACGGGGTGGACAGCGCCTACGAGCAGTACTTC	CASSYGVDSAYEQYF
TRBD1	TRBV19	few	TRBJ2-7	TGTGCCAGTAGTCCGGACAGGGGGCACTACGAGCAGTACTTC	CASSPDRGHYEQYF
TRBD1	TRBV27	few	TRBJ2-5	TGTGCCAGCAGCCACAGACAGGGGGGCGAGACCCAGTACTTC	CASSHRQGGETQYF
TRBD1	TRBV4-3	few	TRBJ1-5	TGCGCCAGCAGCCAAGTGCGGACAGGGAGTGGACAGCCCCAGCATTTT	CASSQVRTGSGQPQHF
NA	TRBV19	once	TRBJ1-5	TGTGCCAGTATAGTGGGAGGGACGAGCAATCAGCCCCAGCATTTT	CASIVGGTSNQPQHF
NA	TRBV19	NA	TRBJ2-7	TGTGCCAGTAGCTTGAGGCGGAGAGGGAGGCTCGAGCAGTACTTC	CASSLRRRGRLEQYF
TRBD2	TRBV5-4	NA	TRBJ2-4	TGTGCCAGCAGCGTTCGCGGGGGGGCCGGCAAAAACATTCAGTACTTC	CASSVRGGAGKNIQYF
NA	TRBV25-1	NA	TRBJ1-5	TGTGCCAGCAGTGGGGACGGCTATAGCGGACAGCCCCAGCATTTT	CASSGDGYSGQPQHF
TRBD1	TRBV11-2	NA	TRBJ1-6	TGTGCCAGCAGCTTAGCGGGACAGGGGGCACAATCACCCCTCCACTTT	CASSLAGQGAQSPLHF
TRBD2	TRBV7-6	NA	TRBJ2-5	TGTGCCAGCAGCCTCGGGGGGGTGGAGACCCAGTACTTC	CASSLGGVETQYF
TRBD1	TRBV4-2	NA	TRBJ2-6	TGTGCCAGCAGCCAAGTGGCAGGGGGCTCTGGGGCCAACGTCCTGACTTTC	CASSQVAGGSGANVLTF
TRBD1	TRBV2	NA	TRBJ1-2	TGTGCCAGCACGCGAGGACAGGGCGGCTATGGCTACACCTTC	CASTRGQGGYGYTF
NA	TRBV11-1	once	TRBJ2-3	TGTGCCAGCAGCACTAGGGATCGCGGGGATACGCAGTATTTT	CASSTRDRGDTQYF
TRBD1	TRBV5-1	NA	TRBJ1-6	TGCGCCAGCAGCACCGGGACAGGGGCTTATAATTCACCCCTCCACTTT	CASSTGTGAYNSPLHF